Detailed here is one TCR beta chain. Its antigen is as yet unknown. The gene names given are mouse names. The data belong to a study of tissue T cells after allogeneic stem cell transplantation. Regarding the study as a whole: TCR repertoires tracked anatomic similarity, regardless of disease or transplant status. Tissue-detected TCR repertoire was only partly captured by blood and spleen T cells. The study did not identify alloreactive or antigen-specific tissue TCRs, and some clones might be persisting host cells.

Time point in this sample: mouse harvest day 14 after allogeneic transplant. The graft held 10^6 splenic CD5+ T cells and 10^7 T-cell-depleted bone marrow cells. This mouse GVHD model was MHC-mismatched B6 to BALB/c, profiled day 7 or 14. Sequencing was performed with immunoSEQ multiplex PCR; in TCRdb, only in-frame clones are kept and a portion is missing. Found here are several thousand clones, under 35% of them singletons; the top ten hold 5% to 7%. The source is a female BALB/c mouse given C57BL/6 T cells with graft-versus-host disease after an allogeneic hematopoietic cell transplant. The source material was skin.

The CDR3: CSSSQGREGTGQLYF. The sequenced part of the CDR3 DNA is TGCTCCAGCAGTCAAGGGAGGGAGGGCACCGGGCAGCTCTAC. The chain uses TRBV23 and TRBJ2-2. The missing CDR3 end, 1 residue past where the read stops, is filled in from the germline J gene. This CDR3 spans 15 amino acids. Germline V gene data show CDR1 as KGHTA and CDR2 as FQNQQP. Supplemented by reference TRBV23 and TRBJ2-2, the full variable domain reads DAAVTQKPRYLIKMKGQEAEMKCIPEKGHTAVFWYQQKQSKELKFLIYFQNQQPLDQIDMVKERFSAVCPSSSLCSLGIRTCEAEDSALYLCSSSQGREGTGQLYFGEGSKLTVL.